These 2 T cell receptor beta chains were all obtained from the same sample, sequenced in a study of T cell repertoires in cytomegalovirus infection. The antigens these receptors bind are not known. TCRdb passed the reads through MiXCR, listing each CDR3 protein once. In the table there are hundreds of thousands of distinct CDR3 sequences, about 42% of which are singletons. The material sequenced was cultured PBMCs, taken from culture after CMV antigen stimulation. The receptors derive from a human donor in good health (CMV status not recorded). Some clones in this sample may be carry-over from other donors' samples.

The V and J genes are TRBV2 and TRBJ1-3; unclear D gene. The CDR3 is 14 residues long. The germline gives CDR1 SNHLY, CDR2 FYNNEI. V was cut by 4 bases and J by 0 bases, with 7 bases left in between. The CDR3 is CASSVGPSGNTIYF. The CDR3 DNA reads as TGTGCCAGCAGTGTAGGCCCCTCTGGAAACACCATATATTTT.

In its sample, this clonotype was seen once. Mismatch with germline at one junction end may stem from a read error. The chain carries TRBV29-1 and TRBJ1-2, with D perhaps TRBD1 (6 bases). This CDR3 contains 11 residues. The germline gives CDR1 SQVTM, CDR2 ANQGSEA. The CDR3 DNA reads TGCAGCGTTGACAGGGGTGGCGGCTATACCTTC. Protein product: CSVDRGGGYTF.